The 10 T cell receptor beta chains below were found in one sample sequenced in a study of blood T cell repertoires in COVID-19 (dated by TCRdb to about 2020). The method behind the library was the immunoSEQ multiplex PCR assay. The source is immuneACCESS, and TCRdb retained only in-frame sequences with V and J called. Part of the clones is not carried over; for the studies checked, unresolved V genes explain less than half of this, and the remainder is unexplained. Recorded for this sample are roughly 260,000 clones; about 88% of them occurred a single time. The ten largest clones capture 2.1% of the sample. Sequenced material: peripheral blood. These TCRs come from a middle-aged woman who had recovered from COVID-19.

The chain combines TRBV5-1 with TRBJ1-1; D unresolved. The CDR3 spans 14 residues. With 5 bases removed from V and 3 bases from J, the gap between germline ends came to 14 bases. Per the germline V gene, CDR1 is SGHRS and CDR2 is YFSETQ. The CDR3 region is CASSSGREHTEAFF. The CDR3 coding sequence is TGCGCCAGCAGTTCGGGAAGAGAACACACTGAAGCTTTCTTT. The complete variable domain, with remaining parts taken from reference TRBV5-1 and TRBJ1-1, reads KAGVTQTPRYLIKTRGQQVTLSCSPISGHRSVSWYQQTPGQGLQFLFEYFSETQRNKGNFPGRFSGRQFSNSRSEMNVSTLELGDSALYLCASSSGREHTEAFFGQGTRLTVV.

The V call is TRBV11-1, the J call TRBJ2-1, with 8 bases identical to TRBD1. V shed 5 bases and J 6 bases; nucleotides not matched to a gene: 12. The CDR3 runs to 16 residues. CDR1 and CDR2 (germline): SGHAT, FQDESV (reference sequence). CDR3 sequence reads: CASSAGQGLPSNEQFF. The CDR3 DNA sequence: TGTGCCAGCAGCGCCGGACAGGGTCTGCCCAGCAATGAGCAGTTCTTC.

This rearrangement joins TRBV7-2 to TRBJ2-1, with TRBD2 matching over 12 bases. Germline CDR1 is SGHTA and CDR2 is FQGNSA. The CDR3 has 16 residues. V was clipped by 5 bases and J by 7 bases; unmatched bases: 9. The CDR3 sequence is CASSPPGLAGLNEQFF. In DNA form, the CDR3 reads TGTGCCAGCAGCCCCCCCGGACTAGCGGGATTGAATGAGCAGTTCTTC.

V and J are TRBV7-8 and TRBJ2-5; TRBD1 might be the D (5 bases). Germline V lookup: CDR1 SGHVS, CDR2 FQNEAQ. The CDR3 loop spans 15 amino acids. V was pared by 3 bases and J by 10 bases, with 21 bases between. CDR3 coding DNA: TGTGCCAGCAGCTTTGGGCAGACGAGCAGGGATAACCAGTACTTC. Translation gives CASSFGQTSRDNQYF.

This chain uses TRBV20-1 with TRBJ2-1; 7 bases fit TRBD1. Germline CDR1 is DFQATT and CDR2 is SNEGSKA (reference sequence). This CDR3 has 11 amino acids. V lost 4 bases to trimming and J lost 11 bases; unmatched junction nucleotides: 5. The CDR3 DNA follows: TGCAGTGCTACCGACAGGGAGCAGCAGTTCTTC. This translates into CSATDREQQFF.

The DNA for the CDR3 is TGTGCCAGCAGTTTAGGGGGACTAGCGGGCAATTCCGCGGAGACCCAGTACTTC. This encodes CASSLGGLAGNSAETQYF. V usage is TRBV28 and J usage is TRBJ2-5; 12 bases are shared with TRBD2. The V segment lost 2 bases and the J segment 5 bases; nucleotides outside the gene matches: 12. The germline gives CDR1 MDHEN, CDR2 SYDVKM. The CDR3 extends over 18 amino acids. The variable domain in full, completed from reference TRBV28 and TRBJ2-5, reads DVKVTQSSRYLVKRTGEKVFLECVQDMDHENMFWYRQDPGLGLRLIYFSYDVKMKEKGDIPEGYSVSREKKERFSLILESASTNQTSMYLCASSLGGLAGNSAETQYFGPGTRLLVL.

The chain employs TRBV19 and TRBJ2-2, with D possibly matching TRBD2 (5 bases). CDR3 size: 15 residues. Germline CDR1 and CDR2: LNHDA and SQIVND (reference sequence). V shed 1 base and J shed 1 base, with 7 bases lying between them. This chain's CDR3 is CASSIGGWNTGELFF. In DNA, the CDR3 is TGTGCCAGTAGTATAGGCGGGTGGAACACCGGGGAGCTGTTTTTT.

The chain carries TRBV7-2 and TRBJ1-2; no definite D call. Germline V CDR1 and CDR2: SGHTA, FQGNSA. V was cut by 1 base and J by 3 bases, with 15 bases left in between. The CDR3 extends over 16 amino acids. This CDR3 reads CASSLGPVTVYYGYTF. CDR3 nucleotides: TGTGCCAGCAGCTTAGGTCCCGTTACAGTGTACTATGGCTACACCTTC.

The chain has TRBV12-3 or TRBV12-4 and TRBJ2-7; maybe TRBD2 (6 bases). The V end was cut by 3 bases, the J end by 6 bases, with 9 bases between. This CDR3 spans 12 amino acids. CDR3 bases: TGTGCCAGCAGTTTTGGAGGGCTCGAGCAGTACTTC. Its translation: CASSFGGLEQYF.

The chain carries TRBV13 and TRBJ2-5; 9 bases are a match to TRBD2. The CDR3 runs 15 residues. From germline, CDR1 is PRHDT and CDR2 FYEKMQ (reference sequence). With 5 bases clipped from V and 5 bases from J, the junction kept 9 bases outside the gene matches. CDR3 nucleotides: TGTGCCAGCAGCCACCCGACTAGCGGCGCGGAGACCCAGTACTTC. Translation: CASSHPTSGAETQYF.